The 21 T cell receptor beta chains listed next were all sequenced from one sample in a study of cytomegalovirus exposure and HLA in healthy donors. PCR employed 60 Vbeta and 13 Jbeta primers. Generated by immunoSEQ multiplex PCR, the TCRdb table keeps only in-frame clones and is missing some. The sample has about 130,000 clones; 79% are singletons. The sequenced material came from PBMCs. These receptors were collected from a young man in good health and CMV-seronegative.

V is TRBV6-1 and J is TRBJ2-3; the D gene is possibly TRBD1 (5 bases). This CDR3 is 15 amino acids long. V lost 6 bases, J lost 4 bases, and 17 bases lay in between. Germline V gene sequence: CDR1 MNHNS, CDR2 SASEGT. The CDR3 loop is CASSEKVDRPDTQYF. The DNA of the CDR3 is TGTGCCAGCAGCGAGAAAGTAGACAGACCAGATACGCAGTATTTT.

This clone occurred a few times. This chain uses TRBV5-4 with TRBJ1-2; TRBD1 matches at 12 bases. The CDR3 extends over 15 amino acids. Germline V gene lookup returns CDR1 SGHNT and CDR2 YYREEE (reference sequence). V lost 4 bases, J lost 2 bases, and 3 bases stayed unmatched. Here the CDR3 reads CASSPGTGGNYGYTF. In DNA, the CDR3 is TGTGCCAGCAGCCCAGGGACAGGGGGCAACTATGGCTACACCTTC. Supplemented by reference TRBV5-4 and TRBJ1-2, the full variable domain reads ETGVTQSPTHLIKTRGQQVTLRCSSQSGHNTVSWYQQALGQGPQFIFQYYREEENGRGNFPPRFSGLQFPNYSSELNVNALELDDSALYLCASSPGTGGNYGYTFGSGTRLTVV.

This clone was seen a handful of times. The chain joins TRBV28 to TRBJ1-1, with D possibly matching TRBD1 (5 bases). The length of the CDR3 is 16 residues. Germline CDR1 reads MDHEN; CDR2 reads SYDVKM. Trimming shortened V by 1 base and J by 1 base, and 13 bases separated the two germline ends. CDR3 nucleotide sequence: TGTGCCAGCAGTTTATTCGGGAGGCAGGGGAACACTGAAGCTTTCTTT. Its translation: CASSLFGRQGNTEAFF.

V gene TRBV5-4 combines with J gene TRBJ2-2; 13 bases agree with TRBD2. CDR1 is SGHNT and CDR2 is YYREEE in the germline V gene (reference sequence). The CDR3 has 15 residues. V shed 4 bases and J 5 bases; nucleotides not matched to a gene: 2. CDR3 nucleotides: TGTGCCAGCAGCGCACTAGCGGGAGGGACCGGGGAGCTGTTTTTT. Translation: CASSALAGGTGELFF.

This clone was seen just once. The rearrangement links TRBV19 to TRBJ2-7, with 7 bases matching TRBD1. The trim removed 5 bases at V and 3 bases at J, leaving 13 bases unmatched. Germline V gene data show CDR1 as LNHDA and CDR2 as SQIVND (reference sequence). The CDR3 covers 16 residues. CDR3 DNA sequence: TGTGCCAGTAGTTATGAGTTAGGGGGCGCCTTCTACGAGCAGTACTTC. Residues: CASSYELGGAFYEQYF.

The CDR3 protein is CASSELAGGPGEQFF. CDR3 DNA: TGCGCCAGCAGTGAACTAGCGGGAGGGCCAGGTGAGCAGTTCTTC. The chain is built from TRBV10-2 and TRBJ2-1, with TRBD2 matching 13 bases. V was pared by 3 bases and J by 9 bases, with 5 bases of the junction left unmatched. The CDR3 is 15 amino acids. The germline V gene has CDR1 WSHSY and CDR2 SAAADI.

The chain joins TRBV19 to TRBJ2-5; possibly TRBD2 for D (5 bases). The CDR3 is made up of 13 amino acids. V was clipped by 3 bases and J by 5 bases, with 10 bases between them. The germline V gene has CDR1 LNHDA and CDR2 SQIVND (reference sequence). In DNA, the CDR3 is TGTGCCAGTAGTATGAGGGCGCAGGAGACCCAGTACTTC. Its translation is CASSMRAQETQYF.

The rearrangement links TRBV4-1 to TRBJ1-4; the D is unclear. V gave up 4 bases and J gave up 3 bases, with 12 bases separating them. CDR3 size: 15 residues. The germline CDR1 and CDR2 sequences are MGHRA and YSYEKL. The CDR3 DNA follows: TGCGCCAGCAGCCCCCGCTTCCTATCTAATGAAAAACTGTTTTTT. The encoded protein is CASSPRFLSNEKLFF.

The CDR3 region is CSAPGSYGYTF. Written as DNA, the CDR3 is TGCAGTGCCCCAGGCAGCTATGGCTACACCTTC. The rearrangement uses TRBV20-1 and TRBJ1-2; D not certain. The germline V gene has CDR1 DFQATT and CDR2 SNEGSKA (reference sequence). The CDR3 runs to 11 residues. V shed 6 bases and J shed 4 bases, with 9 bases lying between them.

This clone showed up just once. This chain joins TRBV6-5 and TRBJ1-2; D call uncertain. CDR3 length equals 15 residues. In germline, CDR1 is MNHEY, CDR2 SVGAGI. V lost 6 bases to trimming and J lost 7 bases, with 21 bases between them. CDR3 protein: CASSNPGEGTCGYTF. CDR3 nucleotides: TGTGCCAGCAGCAACCCCGGGGAGGGTACGTGTGGCTACACCTTC.

V and J are TRBV5-1 and TRBJ2-3, with 14 bases aligning to TRBD2. This CDR3 region has 17 residues. V was pared by 5 bases and J by 0 bases, with 5 bases of the junction left unmatched. CDR1 and CDR2 (germline): SGHRS, YFSETQ. In nucleotides, the CDR3 is TGCGCCAGCAGGCGGACTAGCGGGAGGCCTAGCACAGATACGCAGTATTTT. As protein: CASRRTSGRPSTDTQYF.

The chain joins TRBV6-6 to TRBJ1-3; 9 bases map to TRBD1. Germline assignment: CDR1 MNHNY and CDR2 SVGAGI (reference sequence). J lost 7 bases, V lost 10 bases, and 8 bases had no gene match. The CDR3 extends over 13 amino acids. The CDR3 loop reads CAIQEQGANTIYF. The CDR3 DNA sequence: TGTGCCATCCAGGAACAGGGGGCCAACACCATATATTTT.

The V call is TRBV27, the J call TRBJ2-5; 9 bases are a match to TRBD2. The CDR3 consists of 17 residues. The V gene's germline CDR1 is MNHEY and CDR2 SMNVEV (reference sequence). Trimming cost V 4 bases and J 4 bases; bases outside gene matches: 13. CDR3 coding DNA: TGTGCCAGCAGTTCGGCCAGCGGGAGGTCCCGAAGAGAGACCCAGTACTTC. As protein: CASSSASGRSRRETQYF.

The rearrangement joins TRBV5-4 to TRBJ1-2; the D is unclear. The CDR3 has 13 amino acids. V lost 0 bases and J lost 2, with 5 bases in between. Germline CDR1 and CDR2: SGHNT and YYREEE (reference sequence). The CDR3 is CASSLDINYGYTF. CDR3 bases: TGTGCCAGCAGCTTGGACATAAACTATGGCTACACCTTC.

The chain has TRBV7-2 and TRBJ2-3; possibly TRBD1 for D (6 bases). This CDR3 region has 16 residues. Per the germline V gene, CDR1 is SGHTA and CDR2 is FQGNSA. V lost 2 bases and J lost 3, with 15 bases in between. CDR3 DNA: TGTGCCAGCAGCTTAAGAGGGGGAGTGGTAACAGATACGCAGTATTTT. This codes for CASSLRGGVVTDTQYF.

This chain links TRBV4-3 with TRBJ2-1; tentative D call: TRBD2 (5 bases). The CDR3 consists of 15 residues. Germline loops: CDR1 LGHNA, CDR2 YSLEER. The V gene lost 3 bases and the J gene lost 9 bases, with 18 bases spanning the gap. The CDR3 region is CASSQSRSEYGEQFF. CDR3 coding DNA: TGCGCCAGCAGCCAGTCCCGTAGCGAGTACGGTGAGCAGTTCTTC.

The chain combines TRBV13 with TRBJ1-1; the D is unclear. Trimming stripped 5 bases from V and 0 bases from J, with 13 bases between. This CDR3 spans 15 amino acids. Germline V CDR1 and CDR2: PRHDT, FYEKMQ (reference sequence). The CDR3 coding sequence is TGTGCCAGCAGCACGGTCCGCGGCATGAACACTGAAGCTTTCTTT. As protein: CASSTVRGMNTEAFF. Together with reference TRBV13 and TRBJ1-1, the CDR3 gives the full variable domain: AAGVIQSPRHLIKEKRETATLKCYPIPRHDTVYWYQQGPGQDPQFLISFYEKMQSDKGSIPDRFSAQQFSDYHSELNMSSLELGDSALYFCASSTVRGMNTEAFFGQGTRLTVV.

This clone was recorded a few times. The CDR3 sequence is CASTVIPGSDEAFF. Written as DNA, the CDR3 is TGCGCCAGCACCGTGATACCAGGGTCAGATGAAGCTTTCTTT. This sequence joins TRBV5-1 and TRBJ1-1; the D gene is possibly TRBD1 (5 bases). Germline loops: CDR1 SGHRS, CDR2 YFSETQ. This CDR3 spans 14 amino acids. Trimming left V 6 bases short and J 7 bases short, with 19 bases between.

J is TRBJ1-1 and V is TRBV19, with 7 bases lining up with TRBD1. Per germline, CDR1 LNHDA and CDR2 SQIVND (reference sequence). The ends lost 10 bases at V and 1 base at J; junction bases unmatched: 6. The CDR3 is made up of 13 amino acids. The CDR3 DNA is TGTGCCACCGACCGACAGGGGAACACTGAAGCTTTCTTT. As protein: CATDRQGNTEAFF.

This clone occurred a few times. This chain links TRBV29-1 with TRBJ1-1, with TRBD1 as a possible D gene (6 bases). CDR3 length: 13 amino acids. Trimming stripped 4 bases from V and 2 bases from J, with 11 bases between. The germline CDR1 and CDR2 sequences are SQVTM and ANQGSEA. In DNA form, the CDR3 reads TGCAGCGTTGCTCGACAGGAAAACACTGAAGCTTTCTTT. Translated: CSVARQENTEAFF.

The V and J genes are TRBV27 and TRBJ1-6, with D hard to call. This CDR3 spans 16 amino acids. Trimming stripped 1 base from V and 5 bases from J, with 12 bases between. Germline values: CDR1 MNHEY, CDR2 SMNVEV (reference sequence). The CDR3 DNA sequence: TGTGCCAGCAGTTTATTTGACGGAGGGAATAATTCACCCCTCCACTTT. Encoded protein: CASSLFDGGNNSPLHF.